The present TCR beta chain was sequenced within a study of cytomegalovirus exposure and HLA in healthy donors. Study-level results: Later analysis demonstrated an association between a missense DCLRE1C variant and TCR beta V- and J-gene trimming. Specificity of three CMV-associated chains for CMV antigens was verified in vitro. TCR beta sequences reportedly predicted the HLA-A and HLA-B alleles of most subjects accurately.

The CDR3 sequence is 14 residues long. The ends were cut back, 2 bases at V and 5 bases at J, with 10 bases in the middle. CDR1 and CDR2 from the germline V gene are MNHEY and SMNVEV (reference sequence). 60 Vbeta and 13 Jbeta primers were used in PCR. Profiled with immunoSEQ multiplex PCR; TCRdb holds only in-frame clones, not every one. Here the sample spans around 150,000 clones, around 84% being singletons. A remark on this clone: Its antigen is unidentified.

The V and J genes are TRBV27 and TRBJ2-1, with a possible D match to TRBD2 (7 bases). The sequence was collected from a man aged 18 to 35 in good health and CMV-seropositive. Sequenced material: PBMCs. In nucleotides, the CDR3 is TGTGCCAGCAGTTTACGGGGGGCCCACAATGAGCAGTTCTTC. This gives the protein CASSLRGAHNEQFF.